The 28 T cell receptor beta chains presented below share a single source sample, sequenced in a study of graft-versus-host responses after intestinal transplantation (dated by TCRdb to the early 2020s). The label giving this sample's time point can be read as: cells obtained before transplantation from donor or recipient. What these receptors recognize is not known. Libraries were made using the immunoSEQ multiplex PCR assay. The source is immuneACCESS, and TCRdb retained only in-frame sequences with V and J called. Part of the clones is not carried over; for the studies checked, unresolved V genes explain less than half of this, and the remainder is unexplained. The sample table contains roughly 130,000 clones; only one count was recorded for nearly 95% of them. Of the sample, about 0.2% falls within the top ten clones. The sequences come from unstimulated CD4+ T cells sorted from spleen or lymph node cells, collected before intestinal transplant. The source of these receptors is a human donor who received an intestinal transplant.

This chain uses TRBV4-2 with TRBJ2-5; TRBD2 aligns across 12 bases. The J call is in doubt because the DNA end fits TRBJ2-7 better. The CDR3 runs 16 residues. Per germline, CDR1 LGHNA and CDR2 YNFKEQ. The CDR3 loop reads CASSPWTSGNSYEQYF. In DNA form, the CDR3 reads TGTGCCAGCAGCCCTTGGACTAGCGGGAACTCCTACGAGCAGTACTTC.

The chain combines TRBV5-1 with TRBJ2-5; 9 bases are a match to TRBD1. The J call is uncertain, as TRBJ2-7 better fits the DNA end. Germline-derived CDR1 and CDR2 are SGHRS and YFSETQ. The CDR3 contains 16 residues. This CDR3 reads CASSSDTGTGTYEQYF. CDR3 nucleotide sequence: TGCGCCAGCAGCTCTGATACCGGGACAGGGACCTACGAGCAGTACTTC.

The chain joins TRBV4-1 to TRBJ2-1, with a possible D match to TRBD1 (5 bases). The CDR3 extends over 11 amino acids. Trimming pared 4 bases from V and 10 bases from J, leaving 8 bases between. CDR1 and CDR2 from the germline V gene are MGHRA and YSYEKL. Here the CDR3 DNA reads TGCGCCAGCAGCCGGGGCGGCGAGCAGTTCTTC. It translates to CASSRGGEQFF.

The chain recombines TRBV11-3 with TRBJ2-2; D uncertain. The CDR3 is 13 residues long. V lost 1 base and J lost 5, with 5 bases in between. Germline V gene sequence: CDR1 SGHNT, CDR2 YENEEA. CDR3 in DNA: TGTGCCAGCAGCTTAGTGCGTACCGGGGAGCTGTTTTTT. As protein: CASSLVRTGELFF.

The chain carries TRBV9 and TRBJ1-5; unclear D gene. The ends were cut back, 3 bases at V and 4 bases at J, with 11 bases in the middle. The CDR3 runs to 14 residues. The germline V gene has CDR1 SGDLS and CDR2 YYNGEE. The CDR3 loop reads CASSGGLGNQPQHF. The CDR3 DNA reads as TGTGCCAGCAGCGGTGGTCTCGGGAATCAGCCCCAGCATTTT.

The gene calls are TRBV5-1 and TRBJ1-2, with unresolved D. V was cut by 4 bases and J by 5 bases, with 15 bases left in between. Germline assignment: CDR1 SGHRS and CDR2 YFSETQ. The CDR3 consists of 14 residues. For the CDR3, the DNA is TGCGCCAGCAGCCTGGAAGATCCGAGATATGGCTACACCTTC. This codes for CASSLEDPRYGYTF.

This clone was detected once. This chain connects TRBV19 to TRBJ2-5; D not resolved. V lost 3 bases and J 3 bases, leaving 14 bases between the germline ends. The CDR3 totals 15 residues. Germline CDR1 LNHDA, CDR2 SQIVND (reference sequence). The CDR3: CASSIGFGQEETQYF. In DNA, the CDR3 is TGTGCCAGTAGTATTGGGTTCGGGCAGGAAGAGACCCAGTACTTC.

This sequence joins TRBV27 and TRBJ1-3; D is uncertain. The CDR3 has 15 residues. Trimming left V 0 bases short and J 4 bases short, with 10 bases between. Per the germline V gene, CDR1 is MNHEY and CDR2 is SMNVEV (reference sequence). The CDR3 here is CASSLSAVVGNTIYF. CDR3 nucleotides: TGTGCCAGCAGTTTATCAGCGGTTGTAGGAAACACCATATATTTT.

This chain joins TRBV7-3 and TRBJ1-2; TRBD1 might be the D (5 bases). CDR3 length: 18 amino acids. The germline gives CDR1 SGHTA, CDR2 FQGTGA. Trimming cost V 2 bases and J 5 bases, with 24 bases left between them. The CDR3 is CASSLSGRAASGEYGYTF. The CDR3 DNA follows: TGTGCCAGCAGCTTATCTGGCAGGGCTGCCTCGGGGGAATATGGCTACACCTTC.

As for this clone: In the same sample, other DNA sequences code for this CDR3. The chain has TRBV5-6 and TRBJ2-7; the match to TRBD1 covers 10 bases. The V segment lost 4 bases and the J segment 3 bases; nucleotides outside the gene matches: 1. Per germline, CDR1 SGHDT and CDR2 YYEEEE. This CDR3 is built from 13 residues. The CDR3 is CASSRDRGYEQYF. The CDR3 DNA reads as TGTGCCAGCAGCAGGGACAGGGGCTACGAGCAGTACTTC.

The genes are TRBV30 and TRBJ2-3; D gene unclear. V lost 3 bases and J 1 base, leaving 8 bases between the germline ends. The CDR3 is 13 residues long. Germline V CDR1 and CDR2: GTSNPN, SVGIG (reference sequence). As DNA, the CDR3 is TGTGCCTGGAGATTGGTCGGCACAGATACGCAGTATTTT. It translates to CAWRLVGTDTQYF.

The chain employs TRBV6-5 and TRBJ2-7; D gene unclear. V lost 0 bases and J lost 6, with 15 bases in between. The germline V gene has CDR1 MNHEY and CDR2 SVGAGI. The CDR3 totals 15 residues. The CDR3 nucleotides read TGTGCCAGCAGTTACTCGAAAGAGGCCGGCGGCGAGCAGTACTTC. This translates into CASSYSKEAGGEQYF.

The chain couples TRBV19 to TRBJ1-5; no firm D call. The V gene lost 2 bases and the J gene lost 2 bases, with 16 bases spanning the gap. The germline CDR1 and CDR2 sequences are LNHDA and SQIVND (reference sequence). This CDR3 is built from 17 residues. The CDR3 DNA is TGTGCCAGTAGTATAAGGCCCAGGCCTGCGGGCAATCAGCCCCAGCATTTT. Translation gives CASSIRPRPAGNQPQHF. Combining the CDR3 with reference TRBV19 and TRBJ1-5 gives the whole variable domain DGGITQSPKYLFRKEGQNVTLSCEQNLNHDAMYWYRQDPGQGLRLIYYSQIVNDFQKGDIAEGYSVSREKKESFPLTVTSAQKNPTAFYLCASSIRPRPAGNQPQHFGDGTRLSIL.

J is TRBJ2-1 and V is TRBV28, with TRBD1 matching over 9 bases. In germline, CDR1 is MDHEN, CDR2 SYDVKM. Losses at the gene ends were 5 bases for V and 7 bases for J; bases not matched to a gene: 12. The CDR3 loop spans 16 amino acids. The CDR3: CASSGGDRAKSNEQFF. CDR3 DNA sequence: TGTGCCAGCAGTGGGGGGGACAGGGCAAAAAGTAATGAGCAGTTCTTC.

This chain uses TRBV19 with TRBJ2-7; 9 bases align to TRBD2. Germline-derived CDR1 and CDR2 are LNHDA and SQIVND (reference sequence). V lost 4 bases to trimming and J lost 2 bases; unmatched junction nucleotides: 6. The CDR3 sequence is 15 residues long. CDR3 protein: CASSTRLAEPYEQYF. In DNA form, the CDR3 reads TGTGCCAGTAGTACTCGACTAGCGGAGCCCTACGAGCAGTACTTC.

The chain links TRBV5-1 to TRBJ2-3; 7 bases are a match to TRBD1. V was pared by 5 bases and J by 3 bases, with 3 bases of the junction left unmatched. CDR3 length equals 13 residues. CDR1 is SGHRS, CDR2 YFSETQ, per germline. The CDR3 is CASRARGTDTQYF. In DNA, the CDR3 is TGCGCCAGCAGGGCCAGGGGGACAGATACGCAGTATTTT.

The count of this clone is one. J is TRBJ1-1 and V is TRBV6-5; D not resolved. This CDR3 spans 14 amino acids. V lost 2 bases, J lost 1 base, and 8 bases lay in between. The germline CDR1 and CDR2 sequences are MNHEY and SVGAGI. The DNA of the CDR3 is TGTGCCAGCAGTTACCGTTCGGCGAACACTGAAGCTTTCTTT. Protein sequence: CASSYRSANTEAFF.

The chain joins TRBV19 to TRBJ1-1; 7 bases match TRBD1. CDR3 length: 16 amino acids. V lost 5 bases and J lost 1; bases outside the gene matches: 10. The germline CDR1 and CDR2 sequences are LNHDA and SQIVND (reference sequence). The CDR3 spells CASSSRQGAPNTEAFF. In DNA form, the CDR3 reads TGTGCCAGTAGTTCCCGACAGGGTGCCCCGAACACTGAAGCTTTCTTT.

V is TRBV28 and J is TRBJ1-2, with 7 bases aligning to TRBD1. J gave up 2 bases and V 6 bases, and 3 bases lay outside the gene matches. This CDR3 has 13 amino acids. Germline V gene data show CDR1 as MDHEN and CDR2 as SYDVKM. This CDR3 is CASRATGNYGYTF. The CDR3 DNA sequence: TGTGCCAGCAGAGCGACAGGGAACTATGGCTACACCTTC.

The genes are TRBV5-1 and TRBJ1-1, with D possibly being TRBD1 (6 bases). Germline V gene data show CDR1 as SGHRS and CDR2 as YFSETQ. Trimming removed 0 bases at V and 2 bases at J, with 17 bases between. The CDR3 has 17 residues. The CDR3 loop reads CASSLAGAQGINTEAFF. For the CDR3, the DNA is TGCGCCAGCAGCTTGGCGGGGGCACAGGGTATAAACACTGAAGCTTTCTTT.

The genes are TRBV6-1 and TRBJ2-7; 13 positions agree with TRBD2. V shed 5 bases and J 6 bases; nucleotides not matched to a gene: 1. This CDR3 spans 13 amino acids. Germline loops: CDR1 MNHNS, CDR2 SASEGT. Written as DNA, the CDR3 is TGTGCCAGCAGTCGACTAGCGGGAGGCGAGCAGTACTTC. Protein sequence: CASSRLAGGEQYF.

The chain recombines TRBV6-6 with TRBJ2-1; TRBD2 agrees at 7 bases. The germline gives CDR1 MNHNY, CDR2 SVGAGI (reference sequence). The CDR3 runs to 14 residues. The J segment lost 4 bases and the V segment lost 6 bases, leaving 6 bases of the junction unmatched. Here the CDR3 DNA reads TGTGCCAGCAGCCCGCGGGAGACATACAATGAGCAGTTCTTC. It encodes CASSPRETYNEQFF.

The chain combines TRBV7-8 with TRBJ2-5; 7 bases align to TRBD2. The J call may be wrong; the DNA end is better matched by TRBJ2-7. In germline, CDR1 is SGHVS, CDR2 FQNEAQ. This CDR3 is 17 amino acids long. CDR3 nucleotides: TGTGCCAGCAGCTTAAAGCCCCCGGGAGGCGCCTCCTACGAGCAGTACTTC. Amino acid sequence: CASSLKPPGGASYEQYF.

The chain uses TRBV12-5 and TRBJ2-1; tentative D call: TRBD2 (5 bases). The CDR3 has 15 amino acids. Trimming took off 7 bases at V and 0 bases at J, with 13 bases between the two ends. CDR1 and CDR2 from the germline V gene are LGHNT and FRNRAP. CDR3 DNA: TGTGCTAGTGCCGGAAGCGGCCCCTCCTACAATGAGCAGTTCTTC. Its translation is CASAGSGPSYNEQFF.

The chain joins TRBV2 to TRBJ2-3; 7 bases align to TRBD1. The trim removed 6 bases at V and 2 bases at J, leaving 11 bases unmatched. Germline lookup yields CDR1 SNHLY and CDR2 FYNNEI. CDR3 length: 16 residues. The CDR3 reads CASRSPRGQITDTQYF. In DNA form, the CDR3 reads TGTGCCAGCAGGAGTCCAAGGGGACAGATCACAGATACGCAGTATTTT.

This sequence joins TRBV7-2 and TRBJ2-2; D is perhaps TRBD1 or TRBD2 (5 bases each). This CDR3 spans 15 amino acids. In germline, CDR1 is SGHTA, CDR2 FQGNSA. Trimming pared 7 bases from V and 1 base from J, leaving 13 bases between. CDR3 nucleotide sequence: TGTGCCAGCACCTACCATGGGGGGAACACCGGGGAGCTGTTTTTT. Translated, it gives CASTYHGGNTGELFF.

The chain employs TRBV5-1 and TRBJ1-4, with D hard to call. From germline, CDR1 is SGHRS and CDR2 YFSETQ. The germline V and J ends were trimmed by 4 bases and 4 bases, with 11 bases remaining between them. CDR3 length: 14 residues. CDR3 protein: CASSATGVNEKLFF. The CDR3 DNA sequence: TGCGCCAGCAGCGCGACCGGGGTTAATGAAAAACTGTTTTTT.

The CDR3 coding sequence is TGTGCCAGTAGTATGTCAAGCACCTTGGGTGAGCAGTTCTTC. Translated, it gives CASSMSSTLGEQFF. This sequence joins TRBV19 and TRBJ2-1; no reliable D call. V was cut by 3 bases and J by 9 bases, with 15 bases left in between. Per germline, CDR1 LNHDA and CDR2 SQIVND (reference sequence). CDR3 length: 14 amino acids.